This T cell receptor (beta chain) comes out of a study of a mutant IDH1 vaccine in newly diagnosed glioma. The method was immunoSEQ multiplex PCR; TCRdb's version includes in-frame clones alone and lacks a portion of them. The sample lists about 25,000 clones; around 73% were seen once. V shed 0 bases and J shed 7 bases, with 19 bases lying between them. CDR3 length: 16 residues. The germline V gene encodes CDR1 GTSNPN and CDR2 SVGIG (reference sequence). The time point is: week 11, during vaccination. One vaccine dose held 300 ug of mutant IDH1 20-mer peptide and came with topical imiquimod. In regard to this clone: What it binds is unknown.

The sequence was obtained from a woman younger than 30 with glioma. The specimen comprised PBMCs, sampled from a glioma patient whose treatment included an IDH1 peptide vaccine. This rearrangement joins TRBV30 to TRBJ1-3; the D gene is possibly TRBD1 (5 bases). The CDR3 here is CAWSVSPGQGFNTIYF. CDR3 DNA: TGTGCCTGGAGTGTAAGCCCAGGGCAGGGTTTTAACACCATATATTTT. Full variable domain (outside the CDR3, taken from reference TRBV30 and TRBJ1-3): SQTIHQWPATLVQPVGSPLSLECTVEGTSNPNLYWYRQAAGRGLQLLFYSVGIGQISSEVPQNLSASRPQDRQFILSSKKLLLSDSGFYLCAWSVSPGQGFNTIYFGEGSWLTVV.